This T cell receptor beta chain originates from a study of regulatory T cells in long-lasting Graves disease (dated by TCRdb to 2020 to 2022). Background for the entire study: In the newly diagnosed Graves' disease group, patients had been taking antithyroid drugs for less than 3 months. Patients with persistent Graves' disease were compared with patients with newly diagnosed Graves' disease using TCR sequencing and RNA sequencing of peripheral blood. The study was registered as a clinical trial and conducted in China. A total of roughly 33 samples were covered by TCR sequencing, comprising some 13 persistent and around 20 newly diagnosed Graves' disease patients. Findings and caveats that apply to the study as a whole: Persistent Graves' disease patients showed lower TCR Shannon entropy and fewer highly expanded clones than newly diagnosed patients, suggesting clonal expansion. As a limitation, the authors acknowledged that the small sample size may reduce accuracy. Sequencing and analysis were restricted to the TCR beta chain. More public clonotypes were shared among persistent patients (around 3,000) than among newly diagnosed patients (more than 950). TRBV28, TRBJ1-2 and TRBJ2-5 were preferentially used in persistent disease, while TRBV20-1 and TRBJ2-1 were favored in newly diagnosed disease. Peripheral blood alone was examined, since thyroid tissue, which constituted the primary lesion, could not be accessed.

Libraries were built with multiplex PCR. Sequencer: Illumina HiSeq 4000. iRepertoire HTBI primers and Arm-PCR amplification of CDR3 regions were used to construct TCR beta libraries. Gel purification was performed on PCR products prior to sequencing. The original pipeline was this. Across samples, around 62 TRBV and roughly 15 TRBJ segments were identified and used for gene usage analysis of CDR3 amino acid clonotypes. Filtered high-quality paired reads were merged into contigs using COPE and FqMerger. BLAST was used to align contigs to IMGT TRBV, TRBD and TRBJ reference genes, and CDR3 was defined according to IMGT. Highly expanded clones were defined as clonotypes with a frequency above 0.1%. Repertoire diversity was measured by Shannon entropy, and V-J evenness by the Gini coefficient. A clonotype found in more than one individual was treated as public. Through fastp at Q25 and MiXCR, TCRdb rebuilt clones from the public reads, retaining in-frame beta chains. Each CDR3 protein appears once, grouped with its most common genes and DNA. TCRdb's processing, not the authors' own work, is the source of the V and J calls. This sample has 450,000 to 600,000 distinct CDR3 sequences in its table, and roughly 16% of those were observed once. 9% to 15% of the sample rests with the top ten.

The time point tag for this specimen amounts to: newly diagnosed GD, antithyroid drugs for less than 3 months. RNA was extracted from PBMCs in TRIzol for both TCR sequencing and RNA sequencing. Graves' disease was diagnosed according to American Thyroid Association guidelines. The patients came from an endocrinology department in Xi'an, China. Each patient gave about 9.1 milliliters of peripheral blood, collected in an EDTA anticoagulant tube. Ficoll Paque Plus density gradient separation was used to isolate PBMCs, and no further T cell sorting was done. An Agilent 2100 Bioanalyzer and agarose gel were used to check RNA quality, and a NanoDrop 2000 was used to measure RNA concentration. Points on this clonotype: Its specific antigen is unknown. No much larger clone is present one base from it, and per-base qualities are unavailable.

From the cysteine up to the phenylalanine, the CDR3 has a length of 16 residues. Left in the record is the CDR3 DNA by itself, 48 bases read in frame from the first base. V sheds 3 bases and J sheds 0 bases, leaving 9 bases between their ends. The germline V gene yields MNHEY for CDR1 and SVGAGI for CDR2. These data were likewise used in another study, on T cells in Graves' hyperthyroidism and ophthalmopathy. That second publication adds: Stable Graves' hyperthyroidism was defined as no progression to ophthalmopathy during 18 months of follow-up. Hyperthyroidism patients were newly diagnosed, with disease duration under 2 months, and aged 18 to 65 years. Patients with uncontrolled infections, other autoimmune diseases, pregnancy or lactation were excluded. Diagnoses were based on clinical symptoms, serum thyroxine and TRAb, thyroid ultrasound and orbital computed tomography. The first round of RT-PCR for the TCR CDR3 was performed with the HTBI primer set and the Qiagen OneStep RT-PCR kit. Most expanded thyroid clonotypes (frequency above 0.001) were also detected in blood, a finding suggesting that blood repertoires may reflect thyroid immune responses. In cross-validation, a model built on a 13 V-J signature told ophthalmopathy apart from stable hyperthyroidism with approximately 90% sensitivity and around 81% specificity, and in testing the same model reached 80%/75%. In validation, the model predicted progression to ophthalmopathy with around 71% sensitivity and 72% to 85% specificity, a median of 6.5 months before onset. To identify distinguishing TCR V-J signatures, a discovery cohort of around 100 patients was used, comprising under 45 with Graves' ophthalmopathy and 57 with stable Graves' hyperthyroidism. Prospective prediction of ophthalmopathy was tested in an independent validation cohort of fewer than 20 hyperthyroidism patients and roughly 16 patients who later progressed to ophthalmopathy. The roughly 94 discovery patients were randomly split 7:3 into training and test sets. In more than five Graves' hyperthyroidism patients, the study also compared T-cell repertoires from thyroid tissue with T-cell repertoires from blood. After sampling, hyperthyroidism patients received methimazole starting at 30 mg daily, and ophthalmopathy patients received high-dose intravenous methylprednisolone. A second multiplex PCR round built the libraries, followed by size selection and purification. The libraries were sequenced on an Illumina HiSeq2000 using paired-end 100 bp reads. SOAPnuke was used to process the raw data, throwing out any read that contained adapters or uncalled bases, had a mean Phred below 15, or lacked an exact constant-primer or identifier match. High-quality paired reads were merged with COPE v1.2.5, and unique nucleotide sequences were defined as clonotypes. Clonotypes were aligned to IMGT TRBV, TRBD and TRBJ reference segments using MiTCR v1.1. Analysis was restricted to V-J combinations with a frequency above 0.0001, which covered over 98% of repertoires. A TCS score was defined as the ratio between F50 (clonal expansion) and ExV (chaos), using BLOSUM62-based TCRdist between CDR3 peptides within each V-J. Welch's t-statistics and random forest reduced several hundred V-J features to about 12, which were used in a naive Bayes classifier (R e1071). No statistical method was used to set the sample size in advance, and investigators knew the group allocation. The paper describes TCR Vbeta CDR3 sequencing of more than 120 peripheral blood samples, made up of approximately 40 ophthalmopathy patients, some 80 hyperthyroidism patients and around 17 progressor patients.

The sample was peripheral blood mononuclear cells (PBMCs), taken at new diagnosis, from a patient treated with antithyroid drugs. This TCR was recovered from a man aged 35 to 55 with Graves disease. Donor details come from another sample of the same person, matched by shared clones. The chain is made from TRBV6-5 and TRBJ2-6, with the D gene uncertain. The CDR3 here reads CASSYIQFSGANVLTF. The nucleotide sequence reads as follows: TGTGCCAGCAGTTATATACAGTTCTCTGGGGCCAACGTCCTGACTTTC.